This T cell receptor beta chain was found in a study of T cell repertoires in cytomegalovirus infection. The germline V and J ends were trimmed by 3 bases and 4 bases, with 12 bases remaining between them. Germline assignment: CDR1 MNHNS and CDR2 SASEGT. The CDR3 sequence is 14 residues long. A note on this clonotype: No antigen is known for it.

TCRdb re-derived calls from the reads in MiXCR, one entry per CDR3 protein. The table includes about 340,000 distinct CDR3 sequences, 25% to 35% detected once. The V gene is TRBV6-1, the J gene TRBJ1-2; D is unresolved. The receptor's source is a human donor in good health (CMV status not recorded). Some clones in this sample may be carry-over from other donors' samples. This material consisted of cultured PBMCs, taken from culture after CMV antigen stimulation. CDR3 in amino acids: CASSEGSSIYGYTF. In nucleotides, the CDR3 is TGTGCCAGCAGTGAGGGCAGTAGTATCTATGGCTACACCTTC.